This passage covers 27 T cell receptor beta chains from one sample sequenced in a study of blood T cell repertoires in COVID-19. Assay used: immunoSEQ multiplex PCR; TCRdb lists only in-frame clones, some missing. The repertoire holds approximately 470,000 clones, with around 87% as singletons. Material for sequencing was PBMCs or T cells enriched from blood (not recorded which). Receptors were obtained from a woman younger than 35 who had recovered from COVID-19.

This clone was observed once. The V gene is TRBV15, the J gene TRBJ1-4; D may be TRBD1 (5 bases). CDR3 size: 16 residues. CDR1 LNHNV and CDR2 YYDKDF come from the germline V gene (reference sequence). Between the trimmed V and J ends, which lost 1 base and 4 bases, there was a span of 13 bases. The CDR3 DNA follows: TGTGCCACCAGCAGAGGAGTCGGCCAGGGTAATGAAAAACTGTTTTTT. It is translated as CATSRGVGQGNEKLFF.

The CDR3 sequence: CAWSRAGVGTGELFF. The CDR3 nucleotides read TGTGCCTGGAGTCGAGCGGGGGTAGGGACCGGGGAGCTGTTTTTT. The gene calls are TRBV30 and TRBJ2-2; 8 nucleotides align to TRBD2. The CDR3 has 15 amino acids. Germline V gene sequence: CDR1 GTSNPN, CDR2 SVGIG (reference sequence). V lost 2 bases, J lost 5 bases, and 7 bases stayed unmatched.

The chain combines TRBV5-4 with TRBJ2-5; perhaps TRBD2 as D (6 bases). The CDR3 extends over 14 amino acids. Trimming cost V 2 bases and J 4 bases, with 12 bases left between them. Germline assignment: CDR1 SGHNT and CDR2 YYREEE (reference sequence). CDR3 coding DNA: TGTGCCAGCAGCTTCAAGGGACTTGGAGAGACCCAGTACTTC. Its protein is CASSFKGLGETQYF.

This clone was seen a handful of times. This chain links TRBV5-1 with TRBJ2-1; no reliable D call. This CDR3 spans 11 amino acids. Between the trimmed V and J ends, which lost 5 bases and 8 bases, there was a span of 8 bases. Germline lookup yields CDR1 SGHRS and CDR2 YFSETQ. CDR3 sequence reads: CASRRSDEQFF. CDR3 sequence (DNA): TGCGCCAGCAGGCGCAGCGATGAGCAGTTCTTC.

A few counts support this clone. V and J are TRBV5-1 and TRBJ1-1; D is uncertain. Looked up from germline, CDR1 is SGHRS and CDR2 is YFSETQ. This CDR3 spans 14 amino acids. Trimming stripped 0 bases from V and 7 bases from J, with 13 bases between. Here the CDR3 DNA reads TGCGCCAGCAGCTTGGTGGATGAGGATGGTGAAGCTTTCTTT. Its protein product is CASSLVDEDGEAFF.

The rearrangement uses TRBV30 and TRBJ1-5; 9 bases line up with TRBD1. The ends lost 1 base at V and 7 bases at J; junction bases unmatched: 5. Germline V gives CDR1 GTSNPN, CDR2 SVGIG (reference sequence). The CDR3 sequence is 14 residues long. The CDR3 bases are TGTGCCTGGAGTGCCGGGACAGGGAGCCAGCCCCAGCATTTT. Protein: CAWSAGTGSQPQHF.

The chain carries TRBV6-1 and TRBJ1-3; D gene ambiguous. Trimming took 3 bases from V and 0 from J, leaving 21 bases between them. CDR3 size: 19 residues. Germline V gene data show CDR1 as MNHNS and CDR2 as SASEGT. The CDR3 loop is CASSDPDLLQHLSGNTIYF. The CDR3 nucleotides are TGTGCCAGCAGTGATCCCGATCTATTACAGCACCTCTCTGGAAACACCATATATTTT.

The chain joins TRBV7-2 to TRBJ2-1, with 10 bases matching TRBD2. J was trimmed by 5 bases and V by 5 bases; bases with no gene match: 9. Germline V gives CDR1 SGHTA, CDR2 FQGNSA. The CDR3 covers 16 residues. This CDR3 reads CASSGARTSGNNEQFF. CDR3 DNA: TGTGCCAGCAGCGGGGCGCGGACTAGCGGTAACAATGAGCAGTTCTTC.

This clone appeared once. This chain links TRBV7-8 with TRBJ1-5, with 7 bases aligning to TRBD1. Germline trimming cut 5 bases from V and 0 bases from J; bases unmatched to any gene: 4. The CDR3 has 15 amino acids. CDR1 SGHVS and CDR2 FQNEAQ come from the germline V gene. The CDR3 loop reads CASSQGDYSNQPQHF. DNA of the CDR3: TGTGCCAGCAGCCAGGGGGATTATAGCAATCAGCCCCAGCATTTT.

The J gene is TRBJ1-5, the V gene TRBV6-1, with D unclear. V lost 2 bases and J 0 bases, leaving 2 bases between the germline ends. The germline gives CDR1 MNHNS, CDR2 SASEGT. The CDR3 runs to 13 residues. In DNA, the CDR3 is TGTGCCAGCAGTGAACTTAGCAATCAGCCCCAGCATTTT. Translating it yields CASSELSNQPQHF.

The CDR3, as DNA: TGTGCCAGCAGCTTAGCCGCTAGCGGGGGCCTTCCCAACTCCTACAATGAGCAGTTCTTC. As protein: CASSLAASGGLPNSYNEQFF. The rearrangement joins TRBV7-2 to TRBJ2-1, with 10 nucleotides matching TRBD2. J was trimmed by 0 bases and V by 0 bases; bases with no gene match: 11. This CDR3 region has 20 residues. CDR1 and CDR2 (germline): SGHTA, FQGNSA.

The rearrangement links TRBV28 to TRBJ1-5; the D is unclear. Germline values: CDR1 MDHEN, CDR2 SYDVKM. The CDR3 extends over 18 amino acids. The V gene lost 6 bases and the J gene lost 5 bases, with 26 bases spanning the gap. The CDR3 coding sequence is TGTGCCAGCAGAGTTTTTCGGGATGAGTGGTCTTTTTATCAGCCCCAGCATTTT. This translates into CASRVFRDEWSFYQPQHF.

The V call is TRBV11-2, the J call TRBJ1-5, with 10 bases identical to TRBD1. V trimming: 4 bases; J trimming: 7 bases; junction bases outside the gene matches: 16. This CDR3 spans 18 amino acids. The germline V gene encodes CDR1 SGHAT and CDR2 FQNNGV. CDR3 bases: TGTGCCAGCAGCTGCGACCGGGACAGGGGACCCTATGGGCAGCCCCAGCATTTT. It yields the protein CASSCDRDRGPYGQPQHF.

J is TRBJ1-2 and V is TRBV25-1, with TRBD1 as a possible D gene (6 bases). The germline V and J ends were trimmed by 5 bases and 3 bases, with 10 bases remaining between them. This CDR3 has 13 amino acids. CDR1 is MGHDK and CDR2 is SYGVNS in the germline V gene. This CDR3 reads CASSPGGDYGYTF. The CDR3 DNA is TGTGCCAGCAGTCCGGGGGGCGACTATGGCTACACCTTC.

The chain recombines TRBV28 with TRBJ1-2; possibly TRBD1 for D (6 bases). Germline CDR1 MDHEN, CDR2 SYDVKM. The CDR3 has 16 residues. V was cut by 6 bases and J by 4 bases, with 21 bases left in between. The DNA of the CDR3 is TGTGCCAGCAGCCCTTACATATTACAGGGCCCCTATGGCTACACCTTC. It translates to CASSPYILQGPYGYTF.

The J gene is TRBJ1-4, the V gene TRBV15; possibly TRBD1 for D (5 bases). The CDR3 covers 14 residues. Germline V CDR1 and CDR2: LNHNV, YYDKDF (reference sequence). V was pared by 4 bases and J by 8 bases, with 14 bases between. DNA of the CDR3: TGTGCCACCAGCAATGGGGGGTTGGAAGAAAAACTGTTTTTT. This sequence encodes CATSNGGLEEKLFF.

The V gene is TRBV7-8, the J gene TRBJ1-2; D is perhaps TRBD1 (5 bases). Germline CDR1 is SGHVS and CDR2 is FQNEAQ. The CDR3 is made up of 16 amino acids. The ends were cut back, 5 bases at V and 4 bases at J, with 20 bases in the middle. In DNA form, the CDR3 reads TGTGCCAGCAGCCCCGGTGTGGGGGGTAACAGCTATGGCTACACCTTC. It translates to CASSPGVGGNSYGYTF.

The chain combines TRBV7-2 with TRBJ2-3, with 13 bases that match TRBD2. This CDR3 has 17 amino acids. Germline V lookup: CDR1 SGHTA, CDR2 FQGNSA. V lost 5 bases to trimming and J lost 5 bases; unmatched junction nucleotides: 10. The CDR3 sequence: CASSPQLAGGPGDTQYF. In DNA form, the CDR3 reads TGTGCCAGCAGCCCGCAACTAGCGGGGGGGCCGGGAGATACGCAGTATTTT. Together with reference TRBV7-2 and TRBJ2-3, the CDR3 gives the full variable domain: GAGVSQSPSNKVTEKGKDVELRCDPISGHTALYWYRQSLGQGLEFLIYFQGNSAPDKSGLPSDRFSAERTGGSVSTLTIQRTQQEDSAVYLCASSPQLAGGPGDTQYFGPGTRLTVL.

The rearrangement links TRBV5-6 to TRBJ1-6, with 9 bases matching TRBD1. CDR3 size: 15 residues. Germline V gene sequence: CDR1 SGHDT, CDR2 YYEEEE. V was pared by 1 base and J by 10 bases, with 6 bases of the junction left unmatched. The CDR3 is CASSLLGQGKSPLHF. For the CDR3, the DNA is TGTGCCAGCAGCTTGCTGGGACAGGGCAAGTCACCCCTCCACTTT.

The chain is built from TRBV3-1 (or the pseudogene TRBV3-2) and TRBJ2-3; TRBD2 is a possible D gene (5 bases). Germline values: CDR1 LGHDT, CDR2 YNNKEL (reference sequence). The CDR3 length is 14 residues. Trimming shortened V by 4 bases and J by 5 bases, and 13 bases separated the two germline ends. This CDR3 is CASSPREAQDTQYF. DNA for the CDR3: TGTGCCAGCAGCCCCCGGGAAGCTCAAGATACGCAGTATTTT.

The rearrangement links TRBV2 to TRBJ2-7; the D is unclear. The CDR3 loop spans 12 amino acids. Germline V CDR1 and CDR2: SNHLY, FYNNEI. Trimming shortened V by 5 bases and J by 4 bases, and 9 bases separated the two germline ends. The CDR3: CASSPSSYEQYF. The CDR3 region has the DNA TGTGCCAGCAGTCCCTCGAGTTACGAGCAGTACTTC.

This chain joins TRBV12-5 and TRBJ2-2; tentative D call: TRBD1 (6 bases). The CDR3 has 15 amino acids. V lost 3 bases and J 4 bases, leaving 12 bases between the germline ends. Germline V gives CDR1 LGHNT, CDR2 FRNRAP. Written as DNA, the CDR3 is TGTGCTAGTGGTTTCTACAGGGTGGGCACCGGGGAGCTGTTTTTT. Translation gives CASGFYRVGTGELFF.

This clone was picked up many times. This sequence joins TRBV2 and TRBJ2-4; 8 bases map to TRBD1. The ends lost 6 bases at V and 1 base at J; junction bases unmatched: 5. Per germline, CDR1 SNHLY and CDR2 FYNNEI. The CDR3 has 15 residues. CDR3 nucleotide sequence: TGTGCCAGCAGAGCGGACAGGGCGGCCAAAAACATTCAGTACTTC. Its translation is CASRADRAAKNIQYF.

The CDR3 here is CASSYRADRGEAFF. CDR3 coding DNA: TGTGCCAGCAGTTATAGAGCCGACAGGGGCGAAGCTTTCTTT. The chain employs TRBV6-5 and TRBJ1-1; 8 nucleotides agree with TRBD1. CDR1 and CDR2 (germline): MNHEY, SVGAGI. The V gene end was trimmed by 3 bases and the J gene end by 8 bases; junction bases not matched to a gene: 8. The CDR3 runs to 14 residues.

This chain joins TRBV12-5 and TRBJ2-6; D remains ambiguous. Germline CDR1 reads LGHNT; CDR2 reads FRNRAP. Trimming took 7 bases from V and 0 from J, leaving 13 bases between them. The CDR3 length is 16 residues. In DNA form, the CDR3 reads TGTGCTAGTGCCTACTCGCGGAACTCTGGGGCCAACGTCCTGACTTTC. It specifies CASAYSRNSGANVLTF.

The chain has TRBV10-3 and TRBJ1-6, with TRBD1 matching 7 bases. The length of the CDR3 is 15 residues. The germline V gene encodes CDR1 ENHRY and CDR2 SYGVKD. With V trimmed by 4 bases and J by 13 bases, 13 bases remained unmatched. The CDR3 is CAISAKGAPTFPLHF. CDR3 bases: TGTGCCATCAGTGCTAAGGGGGCTCCAACCTTCCCCCTCCACTTT.

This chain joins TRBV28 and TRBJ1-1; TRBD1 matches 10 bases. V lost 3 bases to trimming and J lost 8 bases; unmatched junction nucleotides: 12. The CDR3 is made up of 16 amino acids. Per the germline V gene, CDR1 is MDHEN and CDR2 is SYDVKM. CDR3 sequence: CASSFYSGTGDKEAFF. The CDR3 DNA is TGTGCCAGCAGTTTTTACTCCGGGACAGGGGACAAAGAAGCTTTCTTT.